The 28 T cell receptor beta chains below all came from one sample that was sequenced in a study of cytomegalovirus exposure and HLA in healthy donors. Amplification used 60 Vbeta primers and 13 Jbeta primers. Data came from immunoSEQ multiplex PCR; TCRdb stores just in-frame clones and leaves some out. This table holds more than 85,000 clones, 76% found once. Input material: PBMCs. Receptor source: a woman in her forties or fifties in good health and CMV-seropositive.

The DNA for the CDR3 is TGTGCCAGCAGCCCAGGACAATATAGCAATCAGCCCCAGCATTTT. It codes for CASSPGQYSNQPQHF. The chain recombines TRBV11-2 with TRBJ1-5, with TRBD1 as a possible D gene (5 bases). CDR1 is SGHAT, CDR2 FQNNGV, per germline. V dropped 5 bases and J dropped 0 bases, with 11 bases sitting between them. The CDR3 extends over 15 amino acids. Based on the CDR3 plus reference TRBV11-2 and TRBJ1-5, the full variable domain is EAGVAQSPRYKIIEKRQSVAFWCNPISGHATLYWYQQILGQGPKLLIQFQNNGVVDDSQLPKDRFSAERLKGVDSTLKIQPAKLEDSAVYLCASSPGQYSNQPQHFGDGTRLSIL.

The genes are TRBV7-3 and TRBJ2-3, with D possibly matching TRBD2 (6 bases). V gave up 3 bases and J gave up 3 bases, with 10 bases separating them. The CDR3 sequence is 14 residues long. The germline CDR1 and CDR2 sequences are SGHTA and FQGTGA. Here the CDR3 reads CASSLRGATDTQYF. The CDR3 region has the DNA TGTGCCAGCAGCTTGCGGGGAGCTACAGATACGCAGTATTTT.

The chain links TRBV29-1 to TRBJ2-5, with TRBD2 identical over 13 bases. Germline V gene sequence: CDR1 SQVTM, CDR2 ANQGSEA. The CDR3 extends over 16 amino acids. Trimming cost V 3 bases and J 5 bases; bases outside gene matches: 9. The CDR3 here is CSVDRTSGGARETQYF. Here the CDR3 DNA reads TGCAGCGTTGACAGAACTAGCGGGGGGGCCCGGGAGACCCAGTACTTC.

The sample holds one count of this clone. The V and J genes are TRBV29-1 and TRBJ2-1; TRBD2 aligns across 12 bases. V trimming: 6 bases; J trimming: 7 bases; junction bases outside the gene matches: 7. The CDR3 loop spans 14 amino acids. In germline, CDR1 is SQVTM, CDR2 ANQGSEA. The CDR3 loop reads CSVRTSGATNEQFF. The CDR3 DNA reads as TGCAGCGTCCGGACTAGCGGGGCGACGAATGAGCAGTTCTTC.

This clone was seen a few times. The rearrangement joins TRBV19 to TRBJ2-3; 8 nucleotides match TRBD2. CDR1 is LNHDA, CDR2 SQIVND, per germline (reference sequence). V shed 5 bases and J 0 bases; nucleotides not matched to a gene: 4. The CDR3 sequence is 15 residues long. The CDR3 DNA reads TGTGCCAGTAGTGTTAGCGGGACTAGCACAGATACGCAGTATTTT. The encoded protein is CASSVSGTSTDTQYF.

The rearrangement uses TRBV2 and TRBJ1-1; D may be TRBD1 (5 bases). CDR3 length: 15 residues. V lost 6 bases and J 3 bases, leaving 17 bases between the germline ends. Germline V gene data show CDR1 as SNHLY and CDR2 as FYNNEI. The CDR3: CASRPGLSGYTEAFF. In DNA form, the CDR3 reads TGTGCCAGCAGGCCGGGACTCTCGGGGTACACTGAAGCTTTCTTT. The whole variable domain, remainder taken from reference TRBV2 and TRBJ1-1, is EPEVTQTPSHQVTQMGQEVILRCVPISNHLYFYWYRQILGQKVEFLVSFYNNEISEKSEIFDDQFSVERPDGSNFTLKIRSTKLEDSAMYFCASRPGLSGYTEAFFGQGTRLTVV.

This clone showed up just a few times. This chain links TRBV5-5 with TRBJ2-7; a possible D gene is TRBD1 (6 bases). V was shortened by 1 base and J by 7 bases, with 12 bases between the two germline ends. The CDR3 is 13 residues long. Germline-derived CDR1 and CDR2 are SGHKS and YYEKEE (reference sequence). CDR3 in DNA: TGTGCCAGCAGCTTGTCAGGGGCGCGTGAGCAGTACTTC. Translated: CASSLSGAREQYF. Full variable domain (outside the CDR3, taken from reference TRBV5-5 and TRBJ2-7): DAGVTQSPTHLIKTRGQQVTLRCSPISGHKSVSWYQQVLGQGPQFIFQYYEKEERGRGNFPDRFSARQFPNYSSELNVNALLLGDSALYLCASSLSGAREQYFGPGTRLTVT.

The rearrangement links TRBV7-3 to TRBJ1-2, with 11 bases identical to TRBD1. CDR3 length equals 14 residues. The V gene end was trimmed by 6 bases and the J gene end by 7 bases; junction bases not matched to a gene: 7. CDR1 is SGHTA, CDR2 FQGTGA, per germline. The CDR3 DNA is TGTGCCAGCAGTCCGGGACAGGGGGTGCTTGGCTACACCTTC. Translating it yields CASSPGQGVLGYTF.

This chain joins TRBV5-6 and TRBJ1-6; D ambiguous. The CDR3 spans 17 residues. Germline V gene lookup returns CDR1 SGHDT and CDR2 YYEEEE. Trimming shortened V by 0 bases and J by 4 bases, and 14 bases separated the two germline ends. CDR3 in DNA: TGTGCCAGCAGCTTGGGAGCGGGGAGCCCTTATAATTCACCCCTCCACTTT. Translated, it gives CASSLGAGSPYNSPLHF.

The rearrangement joins TRBV4-1 to TRBJ2-1; D uncertain. From germline, CDR1 is MGHRA and CDR2 YSYEKL. Trimming cost V 0 bases and J 5 bases, with 11 bases left between them. This CDR3 contains 15 residues. CDR3 DNA: TGCGCCAGCAGCCAAGATACGGGTTCCCACAATGAGCAGTTCTTC. Residues: CASSQDTGSHNEQFF.

The chain employs TRBV2 and TRBJ2-7, with no clear D. The V gene lost 8 bases and the J gene lost 5 bases, with 4 bases spanning the gap. Looked up from germline, CDR1 is SNHLY and CDR2 is FYNNEI. The CDR3 is made up of 9 amino acids. Here the CDR3 DNA reads TGTGCCAGCGAGAACGAGCAGTACTTC. Translating it yields CASENEQYF.

As concerns this clone: Mismatch with germline at one junction end may stem from a read error. The chain has TRBV2 and TRBJ2-1; D is uncertain. The CDR3 consists of 13 residues. The germline V gene encodes CDR1 SNHLY and CDR2 FYNNEI. The CDR3 here is CASTEGIDNEQFF. The DNA for the CDR3 is TGTGCCAGCACTGAAGGCATAGACAATGAGCAGTTCTTC.

In the case of this clone: The junction shows a germline mismatch at one end, possibly a read error. The chain joins TRBV30 to TRBJ1-6, with D hard to call. Germline CDR1 reads GTSNPN; CDR2 reads SVGIG (reference sequence). This CDR3 contains 11 residues. The CDR3 protein is CAWSGLHGLYF. The CDR3, as DNA: TGTGCCTGGAGTGGTTTACATGGACTTTACTTT.

This chain uses TRBV29-1 with TRBJ1-2; D gene unclear. V dropped 7 bases and J dropped 1 base, with 13 bases sitting between them. The CDR3 has 13 residues. CDR1 is SQVTM and CDR2 is ANQGSEA in the germline V gene. The CDR3, as DNA: TGCAGCGCCGTTCCCACAGATAACTATGGCTACACCTTC. Encoded protein: CSAVPTDNYGYTF.

This clone was seen more than once but under ten times. An end of the junction does not agree with germline; a read error may underlie this. The chain couples TRBV6-1 to TRBJ1-2; D possibly corresponds to TRBD1 (5 bases). The CDR3 extends over 10 amino acids. Looked up from germline, CDR1 is MNHNS and CDR2 is SASEGT. The CDR3, as DNA: TGTGCCAGCAGTGCCCGGGGGGTTTTCTTC. It encodes CASSARGVFF.

The chain links TRBV5-6 to TRBJ1-2, with a possible D match to TRBD1 (5 bases). CDR1 is SGHDT, CDR2 YYEEEE, per germline. V was shortened by 3 bases and J by 3 bases, with 6 bases between the two germline ends. The CDR3 is made up of 12 amino acids. In DNA form, the CDR3 reads TGTGCCAGCAGCTCGACAGACTATGGCTACACCTTC. It yields the protein CASSSTDYGYTF.

This chain joins TRBV27 and TRBJ1-2; 7 bases agree with TRBD1. Germline lookup yields CDR1 MNHEY and CDR2 SMNVEV (reference sequence). J gave up 7 bases and V 6 bases, and 8 bases lay outside the gene matches. This CDR3 is built from 13 residues. CDR3 region: CASSRTGGSGYTF. As DNA, the CDR3 is TGTGCCAGCAGCCGGACAGGAGGCAGTGGCTACACCTTC.

The gene calls are TRBV11-2 and TRBJ2-1; TRBD2 matches at 12 bases. The trim removed 1 base at V and 11 bases at J, leaving 12 bases unmatched. The CDR3 runs 17 residues. The V gene's germline CDR1 is SGHAT and CDR2 FQNNGV. Here the CDR3 reads CASSLAALAGGWVKQFF. CDR3 nucleotides: TGTGCCAGCAGCTTAGCGGCCCTAGCGGGAGGGTGGGTTAAGCAGTTCTTC.

J is TRBJ1-1 and V is TRBV6-5, with D perhaps matching TRBD1 (6 bases). This CDR3 has 15 residues. Trimming pared 3 bases from V and 0 bases from J, leaving 11 bases between. CDR1 and CDR2 from the germline V gene are MNHEY and SVGAGI. The CDR3, as DNA: TGTGCCAGCAGTTATACAGGGCTCATGAACACTGAAGCTTTCTTT. This encodes CASSYTGLMNTEAFF.

The V and J genes are TRBV10-3 and TRBJ1-1, with 10 bases matching TRBD1. The CDR3 is 15 amino acids. CDR1 is ENHRY, CDR2 SYGVKD, per germline. V lost 11 bases and J lost 1; bases outside the gene matches: 10. In nucleotides, the CDR3 is TGTGCCTCCCAGGACAGGGGGGATGGGAACACTGAAGCTTTCTTT. This gives the protein CASQDRGDGNTEAFF.

This clone was observed a handful of times. The genes are TRBV6-5 and TRBJ1-1, with D unclear. The CDR3 consists of 15 residues. CDR1 and CDR2 from the germline V gene are MNHEY and SVGAGI. With 6 bases removed from V and 11 bases from J, the gap between germline ends came to 25 bases. The CDR3 here is CASSLLDGTSIWAFF. CDR3 nucleotides: TGTGCCAGCAGCCTGTTAGATGGAACTAGTATATGGGCTTTCTTT.

The chain links TRBV9 to TRBJ2-2; 13 bases fit TRBD2. CDR1 SGDLS and CDR2 YYNGEE come from the germline V gene. The CDR3 extends over 17 amino acids. Germline trimming cut 3 bases from V and 5 bases from J; bases unmatched to any gene: 7. The CDR3 DNA sequence: TGTGCCAGCAGCGCCGGGACTAGCGGGATCGCAACCGGGGAGCTGTTTTTT. It translates to CASSAGTSGIATGELFF.

The chain combines TRBV7-2 with TRBJ2-2; tentatively, D is TRBD2 (6 bases). CDR1 and CDR2 (germline): SGHTA, FQGNSA. Trimming stripped 3 bases from V and 3 bases from J, with 17 bases between. The CDR3 extends over 17 amino acids. CDR3 DNA sequence: TGTGCCAGCAGCTTCTTCCGGGACTTCTACTACACCGGGGAGCTGTTTTTT. The encoded protein is CASSFFRDFYYTGELFF.

CDR3 loop: CASSYLSTNNEQFF. CDR3 in DNA: TGTGCCAGCAGTTACCTATCGACTAACAATGAGCAGTTCTTC. This sequence joins TRBV6-6 and TRBJ2-1; D is perhaps TRBD2 (5 bases). The CDR3 loop spans 14 amino acids. Germline lookup yields CDR1 MNHNY and CDR2 SVGAGI (reference sequence). Trimming removed 2 bases from V and 5 bases from J, with 10 bases in between.

This clone showed up just once. The V and J genes are TRBV7-8 and TRBJ1-1, with TRBD1 as a possible D gene (5 bases). This CDR3 has 14 amino acids. Trimming took off 2 bases at V and 0 bases at J, with 7 bases between the two ends. CDR1 and CDR2 from the germline V gene are SGHVS and FQNEAQ. The CDR3 nucleotides read TGTGCCAGCAGCTTAATAGGGGTGAACACTGAAGCTTTCTTT. Its protein product is CASSLIGVNTEAFF.

Only one count was recorded for this clone. This sequence joins TRBV18 and TRBJ1-4, with unresolved D. The CDR3 covers 14 residues. Deletions cut 3 bases from V and 8 bases from J, with 13 bases between. In germline, CDR1 is KGHSH, CDR2 LQKENI. The CDR3 is CASSPRGGGEKLFF. The CDR3 bases are TGTGCCAGCTCACCCCGGGGTGGAGGGGAAAAACTGTTTTTT.

V and J are TRBV9 and TRBJ2-7, with a tentative D call TRBD2 (6 bases). Germline V CDR1 and CDR2: SGDLS, YYNGEE. The CDR3 is 15 amino acids. Trimming removed 4 bases at V and 7 bases at J, with 21 bases between. CDR3 amino acids: CASSLPPGLPPEQYF. The CDR3 DNA reads TGTGCCAGCAGCCTACCGCCGGGACTCCCCCCAGAGCAGTACTTC. Supplemented by reference TRBV9 and TRBJ2-7, the full variable domain reads DSGVTQTPKHLITATGQRVTLRCSPRSGDLSVYWYQQSLDQGLQFLIQYYNGEERAKGNILERFSAQQFPDLHSELNLSSLELGDSALYFCASSLPPGLPPEQYFGPGTRLTVT.

The V and J genes are TRBV5-8 and TRBJ2-4, with D tentatively TRBD1 (5 bases). In germline, CDR1 is SGHTS, CDR2 YDEGEE. V dropped 4 bases and J dropped 3 bases, with 17 bases sitting between them. The CDR3 is made up of 16 amino acids. CDR3 in amino acids: CASSRALGVSKNIQYF. The CDR3 nucleotides are TGTGCCAGCAGCCGGGCCCTAGGGGTGAGCAAAAACATTCAGTACTTC.